The present T cell receptor (beta chain) was sequenced within a study of blood T cell repertoires in COVID-19. Overall study context: There were acute and convalescent COVID-19 samples, and they came from the United States, Italy and Spain.

Sequencing used immunoSEQ multiplex PCR; TCRdb keeps in-frame clones, though not all of them. Among about 72,000 clones listed, 82% were seen once. The V and J ends lost 1 base and 8 bases respectively, with 11 bases between them. The CDR3 is 13 residues long. The germline gives CDR1 GTSNPN, CDR2 SVGIG (reference sequence). The rearrangement links TRBV30 to TRBJ1-4; no definite D call. The clonotype comes from a human donor in a cohort sampled during active COVID-19. Sample: peripheral blood. As DNA, the CDR3 is TGTGCCTGGAGTGCCGGGTCGGCAGAAAAACTGTTTTTT. It is translated as CAWSAGSAEKLFF.